Listed here are 4 T cell receptor beta chains from one sample, sequenced in a study of blood T cell repertoires in COVID-19. This table comes from immunoSEQ multiplex PCR, and its TCRdb copy is limited to in-frame clones, with some not included. The sample carries roughly 160,000 clones, more than 75% recorded once. Sequences were obtained from peripheral blood. The receptor set was obtained from a man aged 18 to 30 with acute or convalescent COVID-19.

The chain has TRBV2 and TRBJ1-5; 8 bases match TRBD1. CDR3 length: 14 residues. V lost 4 bases and J lost 2; bases outside the gene matches: 1. Germline assignment: CDR1 SNHLY and CDR2 FYNNEI. DNA for the CDR3: TGTGCCAGCAGTGCGACAGGGGGCAATCAGCCCCAGCATTTT. As protein: CASSATGGNQPQHF.

This rearrangement joins TRBV3-1 (or the pseudogene TRBV3-2) to TRBJ2-1; 12 bases align to TRBD2. V lost 6 bases, J lost 5 bases, and 14 bases stayed unmatched. The germline V gene has CDR1 LGHDT and CDR2 YNNKEL (reference sequence). The CDR3 extends over 18 amino acids. CDR3 sequence reads: CASRRTSGGPSRNNEQFF. CDR3 DNA: TGTGCCAGCAGAAGAACTAGCGGGGGGCCAAGTCGGAACAATGAGCAGTTCTTC.

The genes are TRBV28 and TRBJ1-1; D is ambiguous. CDR3 length: 13 residues. Germline V CDR1 and CDR2: MDHEN, SYDVKM. Trimming cost V 2 bases and J 4 bases, with 8 bases left between them. DNA for the CDR3: TGTGCCAGCAGTTTAGGGAGGGCCACTGAAGCTTTCTTT. It codes for CASSLGRATEAFF.

This chain joins TRBV19 and TRBJ1-4; 8 bases align to TRBD1. The CDR3 is 16 amino acids. The germline gives CDR1 LNHDA, CDR2 SQIVND (reference sequence). The trim removed 7 bases at V and 1 base at J, leaving 8 bases unmatched. The CDR3 sequence: CASTGTGLITNEKLFF. The CDR3 nucleotides read TGTGCCAGTACCGGGACAGGCCTTATAACTAATGAAAAACTGTTTTTT.